A selection of T cell receptor beta chains follows, all from one sample in a study of regulatory T cells in long-lasting Graves disease. TCRdb ran MiXCR on the multiplex PCR reads and lists one entry per CDR3 protein. Of around 360,000 distinct CDR3 sequences in the sample, 15% to 20% are singletons; the top ten hold roughly 21%. The same data also went into a second study, on T cells in Graves' hyperthyroidism and ophthalmopathy.

The sample in question was peripheral blood mononuclear cells (PBMCs), obtained at new diagnosis, from a patient treated with antithyroid drugs. Receptor source: a woman in her late teens or twenties with Graves disease. Each CDR3 is given with its conserved first and last residue. Fields, in order: J gene, D gene, V gene, clone size, CDR3 protein, CDR3 DNA. D genes are given only for firm matches. Only some rows state a clone size, as once, few, many or a class for expanded clones.

j_gene: TRBJ2-2
d_gene: TRBD2
v_gene: TRBV19
abundance: -
CDR3aa: CASSIIAGGPGELFF
CDR3nt: TGTGCCAGTAGTATAATAGCGGGAGGTCCCGGGGAGCTGTTTTTT

j_gene: TRBJ1-2
d_gene: TRBD1
v_gene: TRBV10-3
abundance: -
CDR3aa: CAISESSGTADGYTF
CDR3nt: TGTGCCATCAGTGAGTCGTCGGGGACAGCGGATGGCTACACCTTC

j_gene: TRBJ2-7
d_gene: TRBD2
v_gene: TRBV3-1
abundance: many
CDR3aa: CASSEGLAGPYEQYF
CDR3nt: TGTGCCAGCAGCGAAGGACTAGCGGGACCCTACGAGCAGTACTTC

j_gene: TRBJ1-5
d_gene: TRBD1
v_gene: TRBV6-1
abundance: few
CDR3aa: CASRTRQGSQPQHF
CDR3nt: TGTGCCAGCAGAACACGACAGGGGAGTCAGCCCCAGCATTTT

j_gene: TRBJ2-4
d_gene: -
v_gene: TRBV14
abundance: -
CDR3aa: CASSQLSTVAKNIQYF
CDR3nt: TGTGCCAGCAGCCAGCTATCGACAGTAGCCAAAAACATTCAGTACTTC

j_gene: TRBJ1-2
d_gene: TRBD1
v_gene: TRBV6-1
abundance: many
CDR3aa: CASRTGTGGFGYTF
CDR3nt: TGTGCCAGCAGGACCGGGACAGGGGGCTTCGGCTACACCTTC

j_gene: TRBJ2-7
d_gene: TRBD2
v_gene: TRBV10-1
abundance: -
CDR3aa: CASSEISGGRSYEQYF
CDR3nt: TGCGCCAGCAGTGAGATCAGCGGGGGGCGATCCTACGAGCAGTACTTC

j_gene: TRBJ1-1
d_gene: -
v_gene: TRBV30
abundance: many
CDR3aa: CAWSVWGNTEAFF
CDR3nt: TGTGCCTGGAGTGTATGGGGGAACACTGAAGCTTTCTTT

j_gene: TRBJ1-1
d_gene: TRBD1
v_gene: TRBV18
abundance: many
CDR3aa: CASSPQSWTGGLNTEAFF
CDR3nt: TGTGCCAGCTCACCACAATCTTGGACAGGGGGATTGAACACTGAAGCTTTCTTT

j_gene: TRBJ2-3
d_gene: -
v_gene: TRBV20-1
abundance: -
CDR3aa: CSARPLGAGEGTDTQYF
CDR3nt: TGCAGTGCTAGACCCTTGGGGGCAGGGGAGGGTACAGATACGCAGTATTTT

j_gene: TRBJ1-2
d_gene: -
v_gene: TRBV28
abundance: few
CDR3aa: CASSSELDYGYTF
CDR3nt: TGTGCTAGCAGTTCGGAGTTGGACTATGGCTACACCTTC

j_gene: TRBJ2-5
d_gene: TRBD1
v_gene: TRBV10-1
abundance: many
CDR3aa: CASSESTQGAKRKTQYF
CDR3nt: TGCGCCAGCAGTGAGTCGACCCAGGGGGCGAAAAGGAAGACCCAGTACTTC

j_gene: TRBJ2-3
d_gene: -
v_gene: TRBV28
abundance: many
CDR3aa: CASSQGGGETDTQYF
CDR3nt: TGTGCCAGCAGTCAGGGGGGGGGTGAGACAGATACGCAGTATTTT

j_gene: TRBJ2-5
d_gene: TRBD2
v_gene: TRBV27
abundance: many
CDR3aa: CASSLAPSGIETQYF
CDR3nt: TGTGCCAGCAGTTTAGCTCCTAGCGGGATTGAGACCCAGTACTTC

j_gene: TRBJ1-1
d_gene: -
v_gene: TRBV2
abundance: many
CDR3aa: CASSLASNTEAFF
CDR3nt: TGTGCCAGCAGCCTTGCCTCGAACACTGAAGCTTTCTTT

j_gene: TRBJ1-2
d_gene: TRBD1
v_gene: TRBV5-1
abundance: many
CDR3aa: CASSDPTGANYGYTF
CDR3nt: TGCGCCAGCAGCGACCCTACAGGGGCAAACTATGGCTACACCTTC

j_gene: TRBJ2-1
d_gene: TRBD2
v_gene: TRBV11-2
abundance: many
CDR3aa: CASSPLWTSGRAGYEQFF
CDR3nt: TGTGCCAGCAGCCCCCTGTGGACTAGCGGGAGGGCCGGTTATGAGCAGTTCTTC

j_gene: TRBJ1-4
d_gene: -
v_gene: TRBV5-1
abundance: few
CDR3aa: CASSLAVQGGEKLFF
CDR3nt: TGCGCCAGCAGCTTGGCCGTACAGGGAGGTGAAAAACTGTTTTTT

j_gene: TRBJ1-4
d_gene: TRBD1
v_gene: TRBV20-1
abundance: -
CDR3aa: CSAPDRVTNEKLFF
CDR3nt: TGCAGTGCACCAGACAGGGTAACTAATGAAAAACTGTTTTTT

j_gene: TRBJ2-5
d_gene: TRBD2
v_gene: TRBV30
abundance: many
CDR3aa: CAWSKTSGRGLAETQYF
CDR3nt: TGTGCCTGGTCTAAGACTAGCGGGCGGGGTTTGGCGGAGACCCAGTACTTC

j_gene: TRBJ1-2
d_gene: -
v_gene: TRBV7-3
abundance: many
CDR3aa: CASNHDRNSGYTF
CDR3nt: TGTGCCAGCAACCACGACAGGAATTCCGGCTACACCTTC

j_gene: TRBJ2-1
d_gene: -
v_gene: TRBV7-2
abundance: -
CDR3aa: CASGRLNEQFF
CDR3nt: TGTGCCAGCGGACGGCTCAATGAGCAGTTCTTC

j_gene: TRBJ2-7
d_gene: TRBD2
v_gene: TRBV13
abundance: -
CDR3aa: CASSLKVPAGEEQYF
CDR3nt: TGTGCCAGCAGCTTAAAAGTCCCCGCGGGGGAAGAGCAGTACTTC

j_gene: TRBJ2-1
d_gene: TRBD1
v_gene: TRBV28
abundance: many
CDR3aa: CASRGDRVADNEQFF
CDR3nt: TGTGCCAGCAGGGGGGACAGGGTAGCCGACAATGAGCAGTTCTTC

j_gene: TRBJ2-1
d_gene: -
v_gene: TRBV19
abundance: -
CDR3aa: CATRRAAGYNEQFF
CDR3nt: TGTGCCACCAGACGGGCCGCCGGCTACAATGAGCAGTTCTTC

j_gene: TRBJ2-3
d_gene: TRBD2
v_gene: TRBV7-2
abundance: many
CDR3aa: CASSLDALAGFTDTQYF
CDR3nt: TGTGCCAGCAGCTTAGACGCGCTAGCGGGGTTCACAGATACGCAGTATTTT

j_gene: TRBJ1-2
d_gene: -
v_gene: TRBV5-7
abundance: once
CDR3aa: CASSLFTGTKFWFGYTF
CDR3nt: TGTGCCAGCAGCCTATTCACCGGGACGAAGTTTTGGTTTGGCTACACCTTC

j_gene: TRBJ2-6
d_gene: -
v_gene: TRBV24-1
abundance: -
CDR3aa: CATSEPHLSGANVLTF
CDR3nt: TGTGCCACCAGTGAACCCCACCTCTCTGGGGCCAACGTCCTGACTTTC

j_gene: TRBJ2-3
d_gene: TRBD1
v_gene: TRBV18
abundance: many
CDR3aa: CASSPDRGRTDTQYF
CDR3nt: TGTGCCAGCTCTCCAGACAGGGGGCGAACAGATACGCAGTATTTT

j_gene: TRBJ1-1
d_gene: -
v_gene: TRBV10-1
abundance: many
CDR3aa: CASSEYRMNTEAFF
CDR3nt: TGCGCCAGCAGTGAATACAGGATGAACACTGAAGCTTTCTTT

j_gene: TRBJ2-2
d_gene: -
v_gene: TRBV9
abundance: few
CDR3aa: CTSSVHVPNTGELFF
CDR3nt: TGTACCAGCAGCGTACACGTACCGAACACCGGGGAGCTGTTTTTT

j_gene: TRBJ2-7
d_gene: TRBD1
v_gene: TRBV5-5
abundance: many
CDR3aa: CASSSQLPGQDSEQYF
CDR3nt: TGTGCCAGCAGCTCCCAACTTCCGGGACAGGACTCCGAGCAGTACTTC

j_gene: TRBJ1-1
d_gene: TRBD1
v_gene: TRBV9
abundance: -
CDR3aa: CASSVTGVTEAFF
CDR3nt: TGTGCCAGCAGCGTAACAGGGGTGACTGAAGCTTTCTTT

j_gene: TRBJ2-2
d_gene: -
v_gene: TRBV6-5
abundance: -
CDR3aa: CASSYSPGELFF
CDR3nt: TGTGCCAGCAGTTATTCTCCCGGGGAGCTGTTTTTT

j_gene: TRBJ2-3
d_gene: TRBD1
v_gene: TRBV2
abundance: -
CDR3aa: CASVRGLAASTNTQYF
CDR3nt: TGTGCCAGCGTCAGGGGGCTGGCGGCTAGCACAAATACGCAGTATTTT

j_gene: TRBJ1-1
d_gene: -
v_gene: TRBV20-1
abundance: many
CDR3aa: CSARDPYRLNTEAFF
CDR3nt: TGCAGTGCTAGAGATCCGTACAGATTGAACACTGAAGCTTTCTTT

j_gene: TRBJ2-2
d_gene: TRBD2
v_gene: TRBV10-3
abundance: -
CDR3aa: CAISAMGGRNTGELFF
CDR3nt: TGTGCCATCAGTGCTATGGGCGGGAGGAACACCGGGGAGCTGTTTTTT

j_gene: TRBJ1-1
d_gene: TRBD1
v_gene: TRBV6-2/TRBV6-3
abundance: -
CDR3aa: CASSPGTGSEAFF
CDR3nt: TGTGCCAGCAGTCCAGGGACAGGGAGTGAAGCTTTCTTT

j_gene: TRBJ2-5
d_gene: TRBD2
v_gene: TRBV4-1
abundance: many
CDR3aa: CASSRLGLAGETQYF
CDR3nt: TGCGCCAGCAGCAGACTAGGACTAGCGGGGGAGACCCAGTACTTC

j_gene: TRBJ2-7
d_gene: -
v_gene: TRBV20-1
abundance: many
CDR3aa: CSARDGDTYEQYF
CDR3nt: TGCAGTGCTAGAGACGGGGATACCTACGAGCAGTACTTC

j_gene: TRBJ1-1
d_gene: -
v_gene: TRBV11-2
abundance: many
CDR3aa: CASSIRDRAEAFF
CDR3nt: TGTGCCAGCAGCATCAGGGATAGGGCTGAAGCTTTCTTT

j_gene: TRBJ2-1
d_gene: -
v_gene: TRBV2
abundance: many
CDR3aa: CASSEAVSSYNEQFF
CDR3nt: TGTGCCAGCAGTGAAGCGGTTAGCTCCTACAATGAGCAGTTCTTC

j_gene: TRBJ1-5
d_gene: -
v_gene: TRBV2
abundance: few
CDR3aa: CASSSRPDQPQHF
CDR3nt: TGTGCCAGCAGCTCTCGGCCGGATCAGCCCCAGCATTTT

j_gene: TRBJ1-1
d_gene: -
v_gene: TRBV3-1
abundance: many
CDR3aa: CASSQDPTTGPRWNTEAFF
CDR3nt: TGTGCCAGCAGCCAAGATCCTACGACAGGCCCCCGGTGGAACACTGAAGCTTTCTTT

j_gene: TRBJ1-1
d_gene: -
v_gene: TRBV6-5
abundance: -
CDR3aa: CASSYYGGRAFF
CDR3nt: TGTGCCAGCAGTTACTATGGGGGGAGAGCTTTCTTT

j_gene: TRBJ2-1
d_gene: TRBD2
v_gene: TRBV3-1
abundance: many
CDR3aa: CASSQTSGYNEQFF
CDR3nt: TGTGCCAGCAGCCAGACTAGCGGGTACAATGAGCAGTTCTTC

j_gene: TRBJ1-2
d_gene: -
v_gene: TRBV28
abundance: -
CDR3aa: CASSRINGDGYTF
CDR3nt: TGTGCCAGCAGCCGTATCAATGGGGACGGCTACACCTTC

j_gene: TRBJ2-1
d_gene: TRBD1
v_gene: TRBV5-1
abundance: many
CDR3aa: CASSLTGDNEQFF
CDR3nt: TGCGCCAGCAGCTTAACAGGGGACAATGAGCAGTTCTTC

j_gene: TRBJ2-7
d_gene: -
v_gene: TRBV2
abundance: many
CDR3aa: CASSMSRERYEQYF
CDR3nt: TGTGCCAGCAGCATGTCTAGGGAGAGGTACGAGCAGTACTTC

j_gene: TRBJ1-5
d_gene: -
v_gene: TRBV12-3/TRBV12-4
abundance: few
CDR3aa: CASSLGGVSNQPQHF
CDR3nt: TGTGCCAGCAGTTTGGGAGGGGTTAGCAATCAGCCCCAGCATTTT

j_gene: TRBJ2-1
d_gene: TRBD2
v_gene: TRBV27
abundance: many
CDR3aa: CASSLRYPPGGEQFF
CDR3nt: TGTGCCAGCAGTTTAAGGTACCCGCCGGGGGGTGAGCAGTTCTTC

j_gene: TRBJ1-2
d_gene: TRBD1
v_gene: TRBV28
abundance: many
CDR3aa: CASSPGQVTNYGYTF
CDR3nt: TGTGCCAGCAGCCCCGGACAGGTTACTAACTATGGCTACACCTTC

j_gene: TRBJ1-1
d_gene: -
v_gene: TRBV28
abundance: -
CDR3aa: CASSLPRRATGTEAFF
CDR3nt: TGTGCCAGCAGTTTACCGAGGAGAGCAACGGGCACTGAAGCTTTCTTT

j_gene: TRBJ1-2
d_gene: TRBD1
v_gene: TRBV19
abundance: -
CDR3aa: CASSIVPGQGRLFYGYTF
CDR3nt: TGTGCCAGTAGTATAGTTCCCGGACAGGGGAGGCTCTTCTATGGCTACACCTTC

j_gene: TRBJ2-5
d_gene: -
v_gene: TRBV2
abundance: many
CDR3aa: CASEYRRGETQYF
CDR3nt: TGTGCCAGCGAATACAGGCGAGGGGAGACCCAGTACTTC

j_gene: TRBJ2-7
d_gene: -
v_gene: TRBV20-1
abundance: few
CDR3aa: CSTRDEGREASEQYF
CDR3nt: TGCAGTACTAGAGACGAGGGCAGGGAGGCCTCTGAGCAGTACTTC

j_gene: TRBJ1-5
d_gene: -
v_gene: TRBV6-1
abundance: few
CDR3aa: CASSEDRYYSNQPQHF
CDR3nt: TGTGCCAGCAGTGAAGACAGGTATTATAGCAATCAGCCCCAGCATTTT

j_gene: TRBJ2-7
d_gene: -
v_gene: TRBV20-1
abundance: many
CDR3aa: CSASQGPSYEQYF
CDR3nt: TGCAGTGCTAGCCAGGGCCCCTCCTACGAGCAGTACTTC

j_gene: TRBJ2-5
d_gene: TRBD1
v_gene: TRBV20-1
abundance: once
CDR3aa: CSARGLAGGWETQYF
CDR3nt: TGCAGTGCTAGGGGTCTGGCAGGGGGCTGGGAGACCCAGTACTTC